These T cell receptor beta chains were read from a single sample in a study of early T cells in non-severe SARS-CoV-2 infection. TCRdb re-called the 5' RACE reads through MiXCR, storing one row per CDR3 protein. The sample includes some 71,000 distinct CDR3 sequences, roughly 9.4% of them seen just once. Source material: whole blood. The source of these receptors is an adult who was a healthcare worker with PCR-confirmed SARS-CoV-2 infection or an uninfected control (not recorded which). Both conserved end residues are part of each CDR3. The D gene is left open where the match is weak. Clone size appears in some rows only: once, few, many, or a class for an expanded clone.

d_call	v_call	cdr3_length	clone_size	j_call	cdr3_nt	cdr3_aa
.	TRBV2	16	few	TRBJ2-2	TGTGCCAGCAGTGAAGTGCGGGGAGCTAACACCGGGGAGCTGTTTTTT	CASSEVRGANTGELFF
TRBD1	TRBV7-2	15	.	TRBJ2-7	TGTGCCAGCAGCTTAGTGGGACAGGGGATCTACGAGCAGTACTTC	CASSLVGQGIYEQYF
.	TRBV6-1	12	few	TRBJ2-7	TGTGCCAGCCAGGGGTCAGCCTACGAGCAGTACTTC	CASQGSAYEQYF
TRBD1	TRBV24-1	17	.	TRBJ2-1	TGTGCCACCAGTGACCCTGAACAGGGGGCGTCTCGTTCTGAGCAGTTCTTC	CATSDPEQGASRSEQFF
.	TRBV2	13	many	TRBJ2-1	TGTGCCAGCAGGGGGGGACTTTACAATGAGCAGTTCTTC	CASRGGLYNEQFF
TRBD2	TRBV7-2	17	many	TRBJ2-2	TGTGCCAGCAGCCGCGGGACTAGCGGTGTACCCCCCGGGGAGCTGTTTTTT	CASSRGTSGVPPGELFF
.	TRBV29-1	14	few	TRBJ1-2	TGCAGCGTTGAGAATCCCCAGGGAGGCTATGGCTACACCTTC	CSVENPQGGYGYTF
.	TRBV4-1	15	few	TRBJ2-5	TGCGCCAGCAGCCAAGCCTCGGTGATCCAAGAGACCCAGTACTTC	CASSQASVIQETQYF
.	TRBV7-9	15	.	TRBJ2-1	TGTGCCAGCAGCTTAGTGGTGTGGGGGTACAATGAGCAGTTCTTC	CASSLVVWGYNEQFF
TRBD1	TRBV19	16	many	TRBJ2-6	TGTGCCAGTAGTATCAACAGGGGATCTGGGGCCAACGTCCTGACTTTC	CASSINRGSGANVLTF
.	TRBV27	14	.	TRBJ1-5	TGTGCCAGCAGGAGAGGATATAGCAATCAGCCCCAGCATTTT	CASRRGYSNQPQHF
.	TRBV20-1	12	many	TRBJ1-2	TGCAGTGCTGAGAGTACTAACTATGGCTACACCTTC	CSAESTNYGYTF
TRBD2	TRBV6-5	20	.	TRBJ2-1	TGTGCCAGCAGTGAAAAGACTAGCGGGAGGATTATGGATGACTACAATGAGCAGTTCTTC	CASSEKTSGRIMDDYNEQFF
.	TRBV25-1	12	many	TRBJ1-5	TGTGCCAGCAGTGAAGGGAGTCAGCCCCAGCATTTT	CASSEGSQPQHF
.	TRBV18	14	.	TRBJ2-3	TGTGCCAGCTCACCACGGGACACGTCCGATACGCAGTATTTT	CASSPRDTSDTQYF
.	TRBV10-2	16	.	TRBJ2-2	TGCGCCAGCAAAAATAGCGGTCACGCGAACACCGGGGAGCTGTTTTTT	CASKNSGHANTGELFF
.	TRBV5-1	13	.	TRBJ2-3	TGCGCCAGCAGCTTGGCCGGGGCAGATACGCAGTATTTT	CASSLAGADTQYF
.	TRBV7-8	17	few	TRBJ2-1	TGTGCCAGCAGCTTAGTACTTACGGTCAGCTCCTACAATGAGCAGTTCTTC	CASSLVLTVSSYNEQFF
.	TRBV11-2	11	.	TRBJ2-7	TGTGCCAGCAGCTATCGCTACGAGCAGTACTTC	CASSYRYEQYF
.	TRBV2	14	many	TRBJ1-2	TGTGCCAGCAGTGAGTGGAAAGCTAACTATGGCTACACCTTC	CASSEWKANYGYTF
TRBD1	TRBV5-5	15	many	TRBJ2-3	TGTGCCAGCAGCTTGTCCGGACAGGAATCAGATACGCAGTATTTT	CASSLSGQESDTQYF
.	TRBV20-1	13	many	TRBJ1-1	TGCAGTGCTCGATGGACAGTGAACACTGAAGCTTTCTTT	CSARWTVNTEAFF
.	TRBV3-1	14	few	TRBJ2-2	TGTGCCAGCAGTGCCGGGCCGAACACCGGGGAGCTGTTTTTT	CASSAGPNTGELFF
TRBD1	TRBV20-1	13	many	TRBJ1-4	TGCAGTGCCCAGGACAGGGGGAATGAAAAACTGTTTTTT	CSAQDRGNEKLFF
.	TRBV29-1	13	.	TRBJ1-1	TGCAGCGCCCAACTGGGAGGGGATACTGAAGCTTTCTTT	CSAQLGGDTEAFF
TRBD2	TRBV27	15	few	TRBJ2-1	TGTGCCAGCAGTTTACGAGCGGGAGTCGTGAATGAGCAGTTCTTC	CASSLRAGVVNEQFF
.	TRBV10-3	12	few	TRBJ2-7	TGTGCCATCAGTGATCGCCTTTACGAGCAGTACTTC	CAISDRLYEQYF
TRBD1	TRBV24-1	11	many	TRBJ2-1	TGTGCCACCTCACAGGGGAATGAGCAGTTCTTC	CATSQGNEQFF
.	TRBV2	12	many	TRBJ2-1	TGTGCCAGCACATTAATCCGGAATGAGCAGTTCTTC	CASTLIRNEQFF
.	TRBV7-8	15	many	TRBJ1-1	TGTGCCAGCAGCTTATCGGGGGACGTACGTCTCGAAGCTTTCTTT	CASSLSGDVRLEAFF
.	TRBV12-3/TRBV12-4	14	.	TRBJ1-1	TGTGCCAGCAGCTGGGACGGCCGGAACACTGAAGCTTTCTTT	CASSWDGRNTEAFF
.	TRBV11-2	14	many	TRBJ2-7	TGTGCCAGCAGCCCGACCCAGGGATTCTACGAGCAGTACTTC	CASSPTQGFYEQYF
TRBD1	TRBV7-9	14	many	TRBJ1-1	TGTGCCAGCAGCCTAGGGGGCGTCGGCACTGAAGCTTTCTTT	CASSLGGVGTEAFF
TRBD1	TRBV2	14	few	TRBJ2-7	TGTGCTAGCAGTTCCGGGACAGTATCCTACGAGCAGTACTTC	CASSSGTVSYEQYF
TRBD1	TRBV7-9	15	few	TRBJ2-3	TGTGCCAGCAGCTTACCCGGGACAGAGGCCCATACGCAGTATTTT	CASSLPGTEAHTQYF
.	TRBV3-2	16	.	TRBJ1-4	TGTGCCAGCAGCCAAGAAATTTTGGGTGCGGGTGAAAAACTGTTTTTT	CASSQEILGAGEKLFF
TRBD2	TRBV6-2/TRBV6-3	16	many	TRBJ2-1	TGTGCCAGCAGTCACGGACTAGCGGGTTCCTACAATGAGCAGTTCTTC	CASSHGLAGSYNEQFF
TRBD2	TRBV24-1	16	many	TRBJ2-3	TGTGCCACCAGTCATCGGCTAGCGGGAAGAACAGATACGCAGTATTTT	CATSHRLAGRTDTQYF
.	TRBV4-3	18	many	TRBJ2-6	TGCGCCAGCAGCCAAGTCCTAGCGACGTCCTCTGGGGCCAACGTCCTGACTTTC	CASSQVLATSSGANVLTF
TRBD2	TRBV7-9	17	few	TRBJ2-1	TGTGCCAGCAGCTTATATCCCTCTAGCGGGAGGTACAATGAGCAGTTCTTC	CASSLYPSSGRYNEQFF
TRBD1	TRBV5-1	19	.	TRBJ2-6	TGCGCCAGCAGCTTGAATAGGACAGGGCTGAGCTCTGGGGCCAACGTCCTGACTTTC	CASSLNRTGLSSGANVLTF
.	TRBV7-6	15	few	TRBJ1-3	TGTGCCAGCAGCTCCATGGGCGACTCTGGAAACACCATATATTTT	CASSSMGDSGNTIYF
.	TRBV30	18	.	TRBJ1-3	TGTGCCTGGAGTGGACGGGGCGCAGTCGGAGGCTCTGGAAACACCATATATTTT	CAWSGRGAVGGSGNTIYF
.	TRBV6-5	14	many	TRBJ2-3	TGTGCCAGCGGGTCACTATCCATCCCAGATACGCAGTATTTT	CASGSLSIPDTQYF
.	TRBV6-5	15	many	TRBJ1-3	TGTGCCAGCAGAAAAACCAGGGAGACTGGAAACACCATATATTTT	CASRKTRETGNTIYF
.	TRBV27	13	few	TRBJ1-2	TGTGCCAGCAAGGTCACCGGTGGATATGGCTACACCTTC	CASKVTGGYGYTF
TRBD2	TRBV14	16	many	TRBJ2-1	TGTGCCAGCAGCCAAGTGGCTAGCGGGAGGAGCGATGAGCAGTTCTTC	CASSQVASGRSDEQFF
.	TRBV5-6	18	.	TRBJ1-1	TGTGCCAGCAGCTTCCCAAAATTATCAGACAGGTCGAACACTGAAGCTTTCTTT	CASSFPKLSDRSNTEAFF
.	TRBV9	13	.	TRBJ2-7	TGTGCCAGCAGCGGGACAGTGGAGGGCGTGCAGTACTTC	CASSGTVEGVQYF
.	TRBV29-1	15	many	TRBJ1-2	TGCAGCGTCCTCTCTGGACAAGACAAAAACTATGGCTACACCTTC	CSVLSGQDKNYGYTF
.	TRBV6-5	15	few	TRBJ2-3	TGTGCCAGCAGTCAAACTAGCTCCGGCACAGATACGCAGTATTTT	CASSQTSSGTDTQYF
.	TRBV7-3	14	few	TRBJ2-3	TGTGCCAGCAGCTCGATACCCGGGGTTGATACGCAGTATTTT	CASSSIPGVDTQYF
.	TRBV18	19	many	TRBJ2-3	TGTGCCAGCTCACCTCGGAGGGTGACACAAACCCCTAGCACAGATACGCAGTATTTT	CASSPRRVTQTPSTDTQYF
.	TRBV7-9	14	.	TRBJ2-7	TGTGCCAGCAGCTTGGGGGGACGCTCCTACGAGCAGTACTTC	CASSLGGRSYEQYF
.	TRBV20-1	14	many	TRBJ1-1	TGCAGTGCTGGTCAAGGGGGGGGGAACACTGAAGCTTTCTTT	CSAGQGGGNTEAFF
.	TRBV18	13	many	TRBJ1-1	TGTGCCAGCTCACCAGGGCTGGGGACTGAAGCTTTCTTT	CASSPGLGTEAFF
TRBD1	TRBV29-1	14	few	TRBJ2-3	TGCAGCGTTGCGGGGACAGGGCCCACAGATACGCAGTATTTT	CSVAGTGPTDTQYF
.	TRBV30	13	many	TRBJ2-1	TGTGCCTGGAGTCTGGGGCCCCTGAATGAGCAGTTCTTC	CAWSLGPLNEQFF
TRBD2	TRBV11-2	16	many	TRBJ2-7	TGTGCCAGCAGCCCACCAACTAGCGGGAGCTCCTACGAGCAGTACTTC	CASSPPTSGSSYEQYF
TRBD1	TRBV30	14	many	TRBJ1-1	TGTGCCTGGACCATGGACAGGGGGTTCACTGAAGCTTTCTTT	CAWTMDRGFTEAFF